Each of the 24 T cell receptor beta chains below was sequenced from the same sample in a study of beta chain features in type 1 diabetes. The isolated RNA, all of it, was reverse transcribed, so expressed TCRB transcripts were what got sequenced. Generated by immunoSEQ multiplex PCR, the TCRdb table keeps only in-frame clones and is missing some. This table holds 860,000 or so clones, around a sixth found once. Sequencing used naive CD4+ T cells from blood. All receptors derive from a woman aged 18-29 years in good health.

This clone was counted between two and nine times. The gene calls are TRBV19 and TRBJ1-2; 8 bases map to TRBD1. The CDR3 has 14 amino acids. Germline CDR1 LNHDA, CDR2 SQIVND (reference sequence). V was pared by 6 bases and J by 3 bases, with 6 bases of the junction left unmatched. The CDR3: CASRKGQADYGYTF. The CDR3 DNA follows: TGTGCCAGTAGGAAGGGACAGGCGGACTATGGCTACACCTTC.

This clone was seen just once. In the same sample, other DNA sequences code for this CDR3. The CDR3 DNA reads TGTGCCAGCAGTTTAGGACACCGCAATCAGCCCCAGCATTTT. Amino acid sequence: CASSLGHRNQPQHF. The chain couples TRBV28 to TRBJ1-5; TRBD1 might be the D (5 bases). The germline V gene encodes CDR1 MDHEN and CDR2 SYDVKM. Trimming left V 2 bases short and J 2 bases short, with 7 bases between. The CDR3 is 14 amino acids.

This clone was seen a few times. This chain connects TRBV29-1 to TRBJ1-4; D is ambiguous. The germline V gene encodes CDR1 SQVTM and CDR2 ANQGSEA. The CDR3 covers 13 residues. The V end lost 6 bases, the J end lost 1 base, and 9 bases lay between the germline ends. CDR3 protein: CSVYIRTNEKLFF. CDR3 DNA: TGCAGCGTATACATCAGAACTAATGAAAAACTGTTTTTT. Full variable domain (rest looked up from reference TRBV29-1 and TRBJ1-4): SAVISQKPSRDICQRGTSLTIQCQVDSQVTMMFWYRQQPGQSLTLIATANQGSEATYESGFVIDKFPISRPNLTFSTLTVSNMSPEDSSIYLCSVYIRTNEKLFFGSGTQLSVL.

This clone has a handful of counts. V and J are TRBV25-1 and TRBJ1-5; tentatively, D is TRBD1 (5 bases). The CDR3 is made up of 15 amino acids. Germline CDR1 and CDR2: MGHDK and SYGVNS. V lost 4 bases, J lost 6 bases, and 16 bases lay in between. The DNA of the CDR3 is TGTGCCAGCAGTGGGGACCTGGGGGGGAGTCAGCCCCAGCATTTT. It codes for CASSGDLGGSQPQHF.

This clone was observed a few times. The chain couples TRBV29-1 to TRBJ2-1; D possibly corresponds to TRBD2 (5 bases). Trimming cost V 6 bases and J 7 bases, with 13 bases left between them. The CDR3 consists of 12 residues. Germline assignment: CDR1 SQVTM and CDR2 ANQGSEA. CDR3 in DNA: TGCAGCGTCGGGAAGGGCGAGAATGAGCAGTTCTTC. Amino acids: CSVGKGENEQFF.

Only a few counts were recorded for this clone. V is TRBV7-9 and J is TRBJ2-3, with D unclear. Trimming pared 1 base from V and 0 bases from J, leaving 11 bases between. Germline CDR1 is SEHNR and CDR2 is FQNEAQ (reference sequence). CDR3 length: 16 residues. The CDR3 DNA reads TGTGCCAGCAGCTTAGATAGGTACCTGAGCACAGATACGCAGTATTTT. Translation gives CASSLDRYLSTDTQYF.

J is TRBJ1-2 and V is TRBV28; 9 bases map to TRBD1. This CDR3 has 13 amino acids. The germline gives CDR1 MDHEN, CDR2 SYDVKM. The V and J ends lost 8 bases and 3 bases, in that order; junction bases with no gene match: 4. CDR3 region: CASPRDRDYGYTF. As DNA, the CDR3 is TGTGCCAGCCCCCGGGACAGGGACTATGGCTACACCTTC.

This clone was observed a handful of times. The chain combines TRBV4-3 with TRBJ1-2; 7 nucleotides line up with TRBD1. Germline V gene lookup returns CDR1 LGHNA and CDR2 YSLEER. The CDR3 sequence is 14 residues long. V dropped 0 bases and J dropped 4; count of bases not matched to a gene: 2. CDR3 sequence: CASSQDQGGYGYTF. DNA of the CDR3: TGCGCCAGCAGCCAAGATCAGGGGGGCTATGGCTACACCTTC.

This clone has only a few counts. CDR3 amino acids: CASSHVSHRNYGYTF. The CDR3 DNA reads as TGCGCCAGCAGCCACGTCTCCCACCGGAACTATGGCTACACCTTC. The chain employs TRBV23-1 and TRBJ1-2; D uncertain. TRBV23-1 is noted as an ORF with a role that remains uncertain. The CDR3 sequence is 15 residues long. Trimming pared 6 bases from V and 2 bases from J, leaving 16 bases between.

V is TRBV7-2 and J is TRBJ2-1; 8 positions match TRBD2. The CDR3 is 15 amino acids. V lost 5 bases, J lost 7 bases, and 10 bases stayed unmatched. Germline lookup yields CDR1 SGHTA and CDR2 FQGNSA. CDR3: CASSHNGRAVNEQFF. For the CDR3, the DNA is TGTGCCAGCAGCCACAACGGGAGGGCGGTAAATGAGCAGTTCTTC.

CDR3 sequence: CASSPFQGEWNTEAFF. The CDR3 region has the DNA TGTGCCAGCTCGCCCTTCCAGGGGGAGTGGAACACTGAAGCTTTCTTT. V usage is TRBV18 and J usage is TRBJ1-1; 7 bases align to TRBD1. With 6 bases clipped from V and 1 base from J, the junction kept 11 bases outside the gene matches. This CDR3 has 16 residues. CDR1 and CDR2 (germline): KGHSH, LQKENI.

The rearrangement joins TRBV7-8 to TRBJ2-7; D is tentatively TRBD1 or TRBD2 (5 bases each). The germline gives CDR1 SGHVS, CDR2 FQNEAQ. The CDR3 is 16 residues long. V shed 5 bases and J shed 4 bases, with 21 bases lying between them. The CDR3 loop reads CASSQKPGPRVYEQYF. DNA of the CDR3: TGTGCCAGCAGCCAAAAGCCGGGACCGCGAGTATACGAGCAGTACTTC. Together with reference TRBV7-8 and TRBJ2-7, the CDR3 gives the full variable domain: GAGVSQSPRYKVAKRGQDVALRCDPISGHVSLFWYQQALGQGPEFLTYFQNEAQLDKSGLPSDRFFAERPEGSVSTLKIQRTQQEDSAVYLCASSQKPGPRVYEQYFGPGTRLTVT.

This clone has just a few counts. J is TRBJ2-3 and V is TRBV6-6, with TRBD2 identical over 8 bases. The germline V gene encodes CDR1 MNHNY and CDR2 SVGAGI (reference sequence). The CDR3 is 14 amino acids. After removal of 4 bases from V and 3 bases from J, the junction contained 3 bases not matched to a gene. In DNA, the CDR3 is TGTGCCAGCAGTTCCTTAGCGGGAACAGATACGCAGTATTTT. Residues: CASSSLAGTDTQYF.

This clone was counted only a few times. The gene calls are TRBV28 and TRBJ1-1; TRBD1 agrees at 9 bases. Per the germline V gene, CDR1 is MDHEN and CDR2 is SYDVKM. Germline trimming cut 5 bases from V and 4 bases from J; bases unmatched to any gene: 8. The CDR3 contains 15 residues. CDR3 region: CASSQSGTGFTEAFF. In nucleotides, the CDR3 is TGTGCCAGCAGTCAATCCGGGACAGGGTTCACTGAAGCTTTCTTT.

The J gene is TRBJ2-7, the V gene TRBV28; weak D call: TRBD1 (6 bases). This CDR3 is 13 amino acids long. Germline V gene sequence: CDR1 MDHEN, CDR2 SYDVKM. The V and J ends lost 8 bases and 0 bases respectively, with 11 bases between them. CDR3 loop: CASHTGNSYEQYF. DNA of the CDR3: TGTGCCAGCCACACAGGGAACTCCTACGAGCAGTACTTC.

Comments on this clone: A read error is possible here, since a much larger clone lies one base away. The rearrangement links TRBV27 to TRBJ2-5, with D unclear. V was trimmed by 3 bases and J by 3 bases, leaving 2 bases between them. There are 11 residues in the CDR3. Looked up from germline, CDR1 is MNHEY and CDR2 is SMNVEV (reference sequence). CDR3 DNA sequence: TGTGCCAGCAGTTTGGAAGAGACCCAGTACTTC. It codes for CASSLEETQYF.

This clone was seen a few times. The gene calls are TRBV11-1 and TRBJ2-5, with D perhaps matching TRBD1 (5 bases). The CDR3 totals 13 residues. Germline-derived CDR1 and CDR2 are SGHAT and FQDESV (reference sequence). Trimming took 3 bases from V and 4 from J, leaving 9 bases between them. CDR3 bases: TGTGCCAGCAGCTTCACAGGCCGAGAGACCCAGTACTTC. Its protein product is CASSFTGRETQYF. Complete variable domain (other parts from reference TRBV11-1 and TRBJ2-5): EAEVAQSPRYKITEKSQAVAFWCDPISGHATLYWYRQILGQGPELLVQFQDESVVDDSQLPKDRFSAERLKGVDSTLKIQPAELGDSAMYLCASSFTGRETQYFGPGTRLLVL.

At least ten counts were recorded for this clone. V usage is TRBV6-6 and J usage is TRBJ1-4, with D unclear. This CDR3 is built from 13 residues. V shed 2 bases and J shed 8 bases, with 9 bases lying between them. Germline CDR1 MNHNY, CDR2 SVGAGI (reference sequence). CDR3: CASSYNSAEKLFF. The CDR3 DNA is TGTGCCAGCAGTTACAACAGCGCAGAAAAACTGTTTTTT.

A few counts support this clone. The rearrangement links TRBV7-2 to TRBJ2-1; 14 nucleotides agree with TRBD2. CDR3 size: 17 residues. Unmatched junction bases numbered 7, after V lost 4 bases and J lost 5 bases. The V gene's germline CDR1 is SGHTA and CDR2 FQGNSA. The CDR3 region is CASSYPGLAGADNEQFF. In DNA form, the CDR3 reads TGTGCCAGCAGCTACCCGGGACTAGCGGGAGCGGACAATGAGCAGTTCTTC. Based on the CDR3 plus reference TRBV7-2 and TRBJ2-1, the full variable domain is GAGVSQSPSNKVTEKGKDVELRCDPISGHTALYWYRQSLGQGLEFLIYFQGNSAPDKSGLPSDRFSAERTGGSVSTLTIQRTQQEDSAVYLCASSYPGLAGADNEQFFGPGTRLTVL.

This clone appeared a few times. V is TRBV6-1 and J is TRBJ2-3; possible D gene TRBD2, 6 bases. Germline CDR1 reads MNHNS; CDR2 reads SASEGT. V lost 0 bases, J lost 14 bases, and 21 bases lay in between. The CDR3 runs to 15 residues. The CDR3 bases are TGTGCCAGCAGTGAAGCGATTCGGGGCGGGGCCAAAGCGTATTTT. Amino acid sequence: CASSEAIRGGAKAYF.

In this sample, this clone turned up a few times. The V and J genes are TRBV10-3 and TRBJ1-1; D is possibly TRBD1 (5 bases). Germline-derived CDR1 and CDR2 are ENHRY and SYGVKD. V shed 5 bases and J shed 6 bases, with 19 bases lying between them. The CDR3 length is 15 residues. CDR3 amino acids: CAISIHNGGSSEAFF. The CDR3 nucleotides are TGTGCCATCAGTATTCATAATGGGGGTTCCTCTGAAGCTTTCTTT.

The chain links TRBV5-4 to TRBJ2-3; D is undetermined. CDR3 length: 13 residues. Germline V lookup: CDR1 SGHNT, CDR2 YYREEE (reference sequence). V was pared by 0 bases and J by 3 bases, with 5 bases between. The chain's CDR3 is CASSLEGTDTQYF. CDR3 in DNA: TGTGCCAGCAGCTTGGAAGGGACAGATACGCAGTATTTT.

The chain couples TRBV4-2 to TRBJ1-1; D not certain. The CDR3 has 15 residues. Germline V lookup: CDR1 LGHNA, CDR2 YNFKEQ. V was shortened by 7 bases and J by 3 bases, with 18 bases between the two germline ends. This chain's CDR3 is CASTRFLGTDTEAFF. In DNA, the CDR3 is TGTGCCAGCACCCGATTCTTGGGTACGGACACTGAAGCTTTCTTT.

The V call is TRBV2, the J call TRBJ2-7; D gene ambiguous. CDR1 SNHLY and CDR2 FYNNEI come from the germline V gene. With 6 bases removed from V and 0 bases from J, the gap between germline ends came to 12 bases. CDR3 length: 14 residues. The CDR3 sequence is CASREKSTSYEQYF. For the CDR3, the DNA is TGTGCCAGCAGGGAGAAGTCCACCTCCTACGAGCAGTACTTC.